This TCR beta chain emerged from a study of technical replicates of blood from a handful of donors. Here immunoSEQ multiplex PCR was the method, and the copy in TCRdb shows in-frame clones only, minus some. The sample has approximately 69,000 clones; over 70% are singletons. The germline V gene has CDR1 SGHTA and CDR2 FQGNSA. Trimming took 3 bases from V and 1 from J, leaving 9 bases between them. The CDR3 is 14 amino acids. The sequence came from a human donor in good health. Some clones in this sample may be carry-over from other donors' samples. Sequencing was carried out using PBMCs. The J gene is TRBJ1-1, the V gene TRBV7-2; tentatively, D is TRBD1 (6 bases). CDR3 protein: CASSFQQGNTEAFF. The CDR3 bases are TGTGCCAGCAGCTTTCAACAGGGGAACACTGAAGCTTTCTTT.